This TCR beta chain is drawn from a study of blood T cell repertoires in COVID-19 (TCRdb year 2020). Regarding the study in general: Samples covering the acute and convalescent phases of COVID-19 were provided by collaborators in the United States, Italy and Spain. A freely available public database, intended as a resource for researchers studying the immune response to SARS-CoV-2, is where the repertoires were released. The prospective study material was composed of cDNA or gDNA derived from T cells, B-cell-depleted T cells, or PBMCs. Where HLA class I and class II types were available, the types were taken from metadata supplied by the sample provider, not from assay-based typing. Nearly every sample came with metadata listing a de-identified subject ID, COVID-19 status, age in years and sex. Samples were obtained from the ongoing ImmuneRACE study (first 160 participants) and from some 1,200 subjects provided by 6 global collaborators. The dataset comprised deeply sampled blood TCRbeta repertoires from subjects exposed to, actively infected with, or recovered from COVID-19.

The CDR3 holds 15 amino acids from the cysteine to the phenylalanine. The only DNA kept is the CDR3, 45 bases in frame from the first base. Ends trimmed: V by 4 bases, J by 6 bases; bases unmatched to a gene: 13. The germline V gene encodes CDR1 SQVTM and CDR2 ANQGSEA. Comments on this clone: There is no known antigen for this receptor. No clone much larger than this one lies a single base away; base qualities are absent.

Collaborating institutions collected whole blood in K2EDTA tubes following their own protocols. For TCRbeta analysis, collaborator samples were shipped as frozen whole blood, as isolated PBMCs, or as DNA extracted from either sample type. The immunoSEQ Assay, a bias-controlled multiplex PCR, was used to amplify TCRbeta CDR3 regions from genomic DNA. The source study handled its data this way. The number of nucleated cells in each sample was estimated from the amplification of reference gene primers within the assay. Sequence reads were collapsed and filtered to measure the absolute abundance of every unique TCRbeta CDR3 rearrangement. For each sample, productive Simpson clonality was calculated as the square root of Simpson's diversity index over productive rearrangements. This is the immuneACCESS table as TCRdb keeps it, with only in-frame sequences that have V and J called. A part of the clones is gone; compared with another copy, unresolved V genes explain less than half, and the rest is unexplained. V and J calls and clone size follow that table, whereas D and trimming were derived from the DNA. In all, the sample holds about 100,000 clones, and roughly 90% of those were seen once. Approximately 6% of the sample is in the top ten clones.

Beyond this particular receptor, the publication reports: The quantity of clinical and demographic metadata differed by source and by participant and was supplied without curation.

Recombination joined TRBV29-1 with TRBJ2-7, with 9 junctional bases fitting TRBD2. What was sequenced was peripheral blood. The receptor was isolated from a human donor in a cohort sampled during active COVID-19. Read as DNA, the sequence is TGCAGCGTTGGGGGAGGCGGGAGGGCCACGGGCGAGCAGTACTTC. Translation gives CSVGGGGRATGEQYF.